Presented here are 3 T cell receptor beta chains from one specimen sequenced in a study of beta chain features in type 1 diabetes. Whole-study results and caveats: Shortening that was moderate but significant affected the TCRB CDR3s of Type 1 diabetes patients in all four CD4+ subsets.

The antigens of these receptors remain unknown. Expressed TCRB transcripts got sequenced, as all isolated RNA was reverse transcribed. Assay used: immunoSEQ multiplex PCR; TCRdb lists only in-frame clones, some missing. This repertoire shows about 140,000 clones, around an eighth found once; its top ten account for 1% to 1.5%. Sequencing was performed on central memory CD4+ T cells from blood. The receptors stem from a man aged 18 to 29 with type 1 diabetes.

This clone was seen a few times. The rearrangement joins TRBV13 to TRBJ1-1; no reliable D call. CDR1 PRHDT and CDR2 FYEKMQ come from the germline V gene (reference sequence). Trimming stripped 4 bases from V and 0 bases from J, with 15 bases between. The length of the CDR3 is 16 residues. The CDR3 reads CASSSAGPMVNTEAFF. The CDR3 DNA sequence: TGTGCCAGCAGCTCAGCAGGTCCGATGGTGAACACTGAAGCTTTCTTT.

This clone was found a few times. The chain joins TRBV5-5 to TRBJ2-6; D is unresolved. The CDR3 totals 16 residues. V was pared by 2 bases and J by 0 bases, with 9 bases between. Germline lookup yields CDR1 SGHKS and CDR2 YYEKEE (reference sequence). CDR3 nucleotide sequence: TGTGCCAGCAGCTTTCTATTATTCTCTGGGGCCAACGTCCTGACTTTC. Amino acids: CASSFLLFSGANVLTF. Full variable domain (outside the CDR3, taken from reference TRBV5-5 and TRBJ2-6): DAGVTQSPTHLIKTRGQQVTLRCSPISGHKSVSWYQQVLGQGPQFIFQYYEKEERGRGNFPDRFSARQFPNYSSELNVNALLLGDSALYLCASSFLLFSGANVLTFGAGSRLTVL.

The chain employs TRBV29-1 and TRBJ1-1; D is unresolved. The CDR3 is made up of 14 amino acids. Germline CDR1 reads SQVTM; CDR2 reads ANQGSEA. The V gene lost 7 bases and the J gene lost 1 base, with 16 bases spanning the gap. The CDR3 coding sequence is TGCAGCGCCGGAAGGCCCGACCCGAACACTGAAGCTTTCTTT. This encodes CSAGRPDPNTEAFF.